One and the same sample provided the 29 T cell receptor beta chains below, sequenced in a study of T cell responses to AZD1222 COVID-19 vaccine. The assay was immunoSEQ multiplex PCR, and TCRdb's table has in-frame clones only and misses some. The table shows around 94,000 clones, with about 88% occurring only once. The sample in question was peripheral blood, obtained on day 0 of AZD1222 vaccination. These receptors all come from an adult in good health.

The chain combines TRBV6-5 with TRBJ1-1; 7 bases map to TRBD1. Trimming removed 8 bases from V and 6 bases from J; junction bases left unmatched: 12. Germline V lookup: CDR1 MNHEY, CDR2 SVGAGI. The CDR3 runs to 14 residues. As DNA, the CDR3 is TGTGCCAGCGTACTGACAGGGTATAAGCCTGAAGCTTTCTTT. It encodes CASVLTGYKPEAFF.

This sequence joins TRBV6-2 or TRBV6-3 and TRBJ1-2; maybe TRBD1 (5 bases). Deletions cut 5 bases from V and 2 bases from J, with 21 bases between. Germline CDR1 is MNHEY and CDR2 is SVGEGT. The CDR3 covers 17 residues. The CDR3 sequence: CASSPLGRPDRNYGYTF. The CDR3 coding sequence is TGTGCCAGCAGTCCCCTGGGCCGGCCCGACAGAAACTATGGCTACACCTTC.

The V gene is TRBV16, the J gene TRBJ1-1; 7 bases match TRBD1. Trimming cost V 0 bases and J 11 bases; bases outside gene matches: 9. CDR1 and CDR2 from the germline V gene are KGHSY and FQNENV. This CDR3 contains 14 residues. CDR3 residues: CASSQSGRGESAFF. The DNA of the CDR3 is TGTGCCAGCAGCCAATCAGGCAGGGGGGAGAGTGCTTTCTTT. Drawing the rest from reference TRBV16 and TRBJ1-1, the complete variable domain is GEEVAQTPKHLVRGEGQKAKLYCAPIKGHSYVFWYQQVLKNEFKFLISFQNENVFDETGMPKERFSAKCLPNSPCSLEIQATKLEDSAVYFCASSQSGRGESAFFGQGTRLTVV.

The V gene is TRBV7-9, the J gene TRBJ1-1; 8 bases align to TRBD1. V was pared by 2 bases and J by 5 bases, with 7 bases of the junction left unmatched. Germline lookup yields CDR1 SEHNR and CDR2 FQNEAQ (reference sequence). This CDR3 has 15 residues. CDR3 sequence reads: CASSLQGAGGTEAFF. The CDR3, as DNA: TGTGCCAGCAGCTTACAGGGGGCAGGGGGAACTGAAGCTTTCTTT.

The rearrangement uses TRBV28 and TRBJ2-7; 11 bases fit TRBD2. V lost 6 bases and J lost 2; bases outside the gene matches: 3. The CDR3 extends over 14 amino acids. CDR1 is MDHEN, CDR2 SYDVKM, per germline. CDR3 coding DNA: TGTGCCAGCAGGACTAGCGGGACCCCCTACGAGCAGTACTTC. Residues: CASRTSGTPYEQYF.

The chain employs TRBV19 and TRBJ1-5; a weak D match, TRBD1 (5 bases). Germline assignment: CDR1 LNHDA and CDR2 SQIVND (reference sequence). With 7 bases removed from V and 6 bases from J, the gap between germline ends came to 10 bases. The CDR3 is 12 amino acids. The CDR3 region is CASTGGSQPQHF. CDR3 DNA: TGTGCCAGTACCGGGGGATCTCAGCCCCAGCATTTT.

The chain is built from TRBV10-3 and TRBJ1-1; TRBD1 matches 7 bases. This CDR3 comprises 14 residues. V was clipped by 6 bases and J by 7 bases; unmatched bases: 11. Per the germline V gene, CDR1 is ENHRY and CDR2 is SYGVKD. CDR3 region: CAIRATGTENEAFF. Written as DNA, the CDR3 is TGTGCCATCAGGGCAACGGGGACAGAGAATGAAGCTTTCTTT.

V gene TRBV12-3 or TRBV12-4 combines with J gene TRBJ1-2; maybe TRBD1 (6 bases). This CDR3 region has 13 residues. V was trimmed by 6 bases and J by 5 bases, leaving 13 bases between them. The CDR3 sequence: CASRGAGTYGYTF. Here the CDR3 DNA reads TGTGCCAGCAGGGGGGCCGGAACGTATGGCTACACCTTC.

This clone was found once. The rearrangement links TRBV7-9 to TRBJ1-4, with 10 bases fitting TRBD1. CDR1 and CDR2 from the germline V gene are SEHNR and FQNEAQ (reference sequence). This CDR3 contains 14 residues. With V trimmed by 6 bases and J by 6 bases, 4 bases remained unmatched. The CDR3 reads CASSFGQGDEKLFF. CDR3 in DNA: TGTGCCAGCAGTTTCGGACAGGGGGATGAAAAACTGTTTTTT.

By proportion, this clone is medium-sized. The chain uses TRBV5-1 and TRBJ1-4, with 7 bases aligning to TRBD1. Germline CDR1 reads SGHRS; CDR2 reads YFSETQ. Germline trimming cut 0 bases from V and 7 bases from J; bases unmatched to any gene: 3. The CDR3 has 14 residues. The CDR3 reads CASSLAPGGEKLFF. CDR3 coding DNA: TGCGCCAGCAGCTTGGCGCCAGGGGGTGAAAAACTGTTTTTT.

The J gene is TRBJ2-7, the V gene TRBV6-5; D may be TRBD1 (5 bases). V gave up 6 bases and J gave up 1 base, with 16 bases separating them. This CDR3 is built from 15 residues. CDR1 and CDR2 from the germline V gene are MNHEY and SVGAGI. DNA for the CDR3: TGTGCCAGCAGACCCGACAGTTCTGCTTCCTACGAGCAGTACTTC. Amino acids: CASRPDSSASYEQYF.

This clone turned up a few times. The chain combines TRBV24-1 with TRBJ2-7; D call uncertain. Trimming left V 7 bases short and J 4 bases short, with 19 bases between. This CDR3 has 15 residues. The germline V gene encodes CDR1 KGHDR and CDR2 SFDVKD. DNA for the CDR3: TGTGCCACCAGCTATGGGCCGGTCGACGTATACGAGCAGTACTTC. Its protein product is CATSYGPVDVYEQYF.

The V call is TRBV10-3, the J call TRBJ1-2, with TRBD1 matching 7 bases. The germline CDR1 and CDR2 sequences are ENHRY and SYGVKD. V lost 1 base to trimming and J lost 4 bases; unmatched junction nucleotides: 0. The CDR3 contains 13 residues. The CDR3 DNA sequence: TGTGCCATCAGTGAGTACAGGGGCTATGGCTACACCTTC. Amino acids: CAISEYRGYGYTF.

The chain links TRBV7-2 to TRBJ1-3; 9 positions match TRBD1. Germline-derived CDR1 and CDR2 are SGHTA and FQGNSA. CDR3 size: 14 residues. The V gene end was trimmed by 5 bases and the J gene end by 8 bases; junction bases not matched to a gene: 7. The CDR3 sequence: CASSRGGQGDTIYF. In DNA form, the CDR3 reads TGTGCCAGCAGCCGCGGGGGACAGGGCGACACCATATATTTT. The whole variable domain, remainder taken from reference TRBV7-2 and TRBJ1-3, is GAGVSQSPSNKVTEKGKDVELRCDPISGHTALYWYRQSLGQGLEFLIYFQGNSAPDKSGLPSDRFSAERTGGSVSTLTIQRTQQEDSAVYLCASSRGGQGDTIYFGEGSWLTVV.

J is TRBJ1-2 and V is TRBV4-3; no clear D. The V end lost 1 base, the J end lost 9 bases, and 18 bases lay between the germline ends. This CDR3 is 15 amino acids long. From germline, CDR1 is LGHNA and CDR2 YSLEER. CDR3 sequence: CASSQGGYTAFSYTF. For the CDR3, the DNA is TGCGCCAGCAGCCAAGGGGGATACACGGCTTTCAGCTACACCTTC.

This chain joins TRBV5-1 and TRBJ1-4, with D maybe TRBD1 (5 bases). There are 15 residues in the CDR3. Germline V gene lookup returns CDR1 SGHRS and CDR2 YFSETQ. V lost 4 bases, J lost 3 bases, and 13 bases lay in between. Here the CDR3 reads CASSGTQGPNEKLFF. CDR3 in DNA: TGCGCCAGCAGCGGGACCCAGGGACCTAATGAAAAACTGTTTTTT. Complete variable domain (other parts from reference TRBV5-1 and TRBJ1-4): KAGVTQTPRYLIKTRGQQVTLSCSPISGHRSVSWYQQTPGQGLQFLFEYFSETQRNKGNFPGRFSGRQFSNSRSEMNVSTLELGDSALYLCASSGTQGPNEKLFFGSGTQLSVL.

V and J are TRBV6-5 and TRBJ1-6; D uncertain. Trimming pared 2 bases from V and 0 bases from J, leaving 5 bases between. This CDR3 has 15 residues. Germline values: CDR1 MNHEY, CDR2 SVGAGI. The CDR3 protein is CASSYSNSYNSPLHF. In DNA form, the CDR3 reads TGTGCCAGCAGTTACAGCAACTCCTATAATTCACCCCTCCACTTT.

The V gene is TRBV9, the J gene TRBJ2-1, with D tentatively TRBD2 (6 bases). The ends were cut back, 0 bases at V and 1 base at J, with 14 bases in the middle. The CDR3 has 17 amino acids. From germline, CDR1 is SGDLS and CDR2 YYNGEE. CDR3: CASSVGAGLTSYNEQFF. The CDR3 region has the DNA TGTGCCAGCAGCGTAGGAGCGGGCCTGACTTCCTACAATGAGCAGTTCTTC.

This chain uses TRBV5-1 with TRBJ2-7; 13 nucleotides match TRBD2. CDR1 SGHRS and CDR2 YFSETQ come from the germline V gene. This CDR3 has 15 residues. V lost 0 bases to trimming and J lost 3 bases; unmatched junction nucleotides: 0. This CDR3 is CASSLGTSGGYEQYF. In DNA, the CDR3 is TGCGCCAGCAGCTTGGGGACTAGCGGGGGCTACGAGCAGTACTTC.

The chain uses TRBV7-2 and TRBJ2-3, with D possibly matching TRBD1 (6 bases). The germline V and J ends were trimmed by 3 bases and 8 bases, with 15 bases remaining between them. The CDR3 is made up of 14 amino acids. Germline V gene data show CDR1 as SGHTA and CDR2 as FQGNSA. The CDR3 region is CASSLGYREGTQYF. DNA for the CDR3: TGTGCCAGCAGCTTGGGGTACAGGGAAGGTACGCAGTATTTT.

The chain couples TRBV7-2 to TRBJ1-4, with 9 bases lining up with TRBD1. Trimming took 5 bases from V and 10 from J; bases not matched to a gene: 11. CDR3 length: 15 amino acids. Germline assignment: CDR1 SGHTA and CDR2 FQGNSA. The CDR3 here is CASSLRQGDVGKLFF. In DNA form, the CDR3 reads TGTGCCAGCAGCCTTCGACAGGGGGATGTAGGAAAACTGTTTTTT. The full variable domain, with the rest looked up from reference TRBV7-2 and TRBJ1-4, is GAGVSQSPSNKVTEKGKDVELRCDPISGHTALYWYRQSLGQGLEFLIYFQGNSAPDKSGLPSDRFSAERTGGSVSTLTIQRTQQEDSAVYLCASSLRQGDVGKLFFGSGTQLSVL.

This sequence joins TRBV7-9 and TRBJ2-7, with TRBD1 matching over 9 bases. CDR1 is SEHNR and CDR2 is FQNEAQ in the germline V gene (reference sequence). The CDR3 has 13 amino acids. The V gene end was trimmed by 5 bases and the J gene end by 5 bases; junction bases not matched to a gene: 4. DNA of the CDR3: TGTGCCAGCAGCACCACAGGGGGCCACGAGCAGTACTTC. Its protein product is CASSTTGGHEQYF.

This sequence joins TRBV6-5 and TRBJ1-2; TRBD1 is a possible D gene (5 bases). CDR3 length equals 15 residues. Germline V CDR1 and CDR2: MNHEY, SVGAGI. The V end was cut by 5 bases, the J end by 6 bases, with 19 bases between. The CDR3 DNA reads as TGTGCCAGCAGTATACAGGATTTCCCCCTTAATGGCTACACCTTC. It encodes CASSIQDFPLNGYTF.

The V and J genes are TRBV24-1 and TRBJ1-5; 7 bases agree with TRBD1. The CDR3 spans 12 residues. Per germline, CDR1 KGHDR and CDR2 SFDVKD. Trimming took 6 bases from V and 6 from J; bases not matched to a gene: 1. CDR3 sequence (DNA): TGTGCCACCAGTTCAGGGGGTCAGCCCCAGCATTTT. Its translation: CATSSGGQPQHF.

The CDR3 DNA follows: TGTGCCAGCAGCTTAGAAGTGGGGGAGGGCCAAGAGACCCAGTACTTC. It translates to CASSLEVGEGQETQYF. V gene TRBV7-9 combines with J gene TRBJ2-5; 7 nucleotides match TRBD2. V lost 1 base, J lost 1 base, and 6 bases stayed unmatched. Germline V lookup: CDR1 SEHNR, CDR2 FQNEAQ (reference sequence). CDR3 length: 16 amino acids.

The CDR3 reads CASSLEVQETQYF. The CDR3 nucleotides read TGTGCCAGCAGCTTAGAGGTGCAAGAGACCCAGTACTTC. The J gene is TRBJ2-5, the V gene TRBV7-2; no firm D call. V was cut by 1 base and J by 2 bases, with 5 bases left in between. Germline V gene sequence: CDR1 SGHTA, CDR2 FQGNSA. The CDR3 has 13 residues.

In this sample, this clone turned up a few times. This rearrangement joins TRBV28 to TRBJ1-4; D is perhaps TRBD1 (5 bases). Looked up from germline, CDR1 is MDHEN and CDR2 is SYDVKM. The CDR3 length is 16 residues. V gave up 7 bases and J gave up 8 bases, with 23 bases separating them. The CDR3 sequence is CASKFSEGNRREKLFF. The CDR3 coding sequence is TGTGCCAGCAAGTTCTCCGAGGGGAATCGGAGGGAAAAACTGTTTTTT.

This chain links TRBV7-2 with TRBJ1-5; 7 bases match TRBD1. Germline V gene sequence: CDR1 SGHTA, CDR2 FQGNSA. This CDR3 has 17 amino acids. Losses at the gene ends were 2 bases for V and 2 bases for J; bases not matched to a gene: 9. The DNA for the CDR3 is TGTGCCAGCAGCTTAATAGGGGGCGGACAGGGCAATCAGCCCCAGCATTTT. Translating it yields CASSLIGGGQGNQPQHF.

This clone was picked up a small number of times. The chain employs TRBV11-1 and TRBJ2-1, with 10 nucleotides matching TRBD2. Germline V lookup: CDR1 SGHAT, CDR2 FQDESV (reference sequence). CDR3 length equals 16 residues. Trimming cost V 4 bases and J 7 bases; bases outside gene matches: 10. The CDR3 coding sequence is TGTGCCAGCAGCTGGAGGGGTAGCGGGAGGCGGAATGAGCAGTTCTTC. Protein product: CASSWRGSGRRNEQFF.